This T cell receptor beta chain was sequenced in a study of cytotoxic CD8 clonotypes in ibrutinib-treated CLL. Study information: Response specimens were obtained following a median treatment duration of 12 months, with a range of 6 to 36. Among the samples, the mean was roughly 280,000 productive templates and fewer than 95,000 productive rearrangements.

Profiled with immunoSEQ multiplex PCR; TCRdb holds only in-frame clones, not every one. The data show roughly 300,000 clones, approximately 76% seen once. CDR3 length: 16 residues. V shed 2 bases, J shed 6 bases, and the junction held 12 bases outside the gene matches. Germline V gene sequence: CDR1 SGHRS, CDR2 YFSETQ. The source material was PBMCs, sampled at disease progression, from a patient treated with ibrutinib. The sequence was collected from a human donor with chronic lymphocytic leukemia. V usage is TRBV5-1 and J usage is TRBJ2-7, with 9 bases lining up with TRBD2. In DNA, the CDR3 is TGCGCCAGCAGCTTTAGACTAGCGGCCAACGGGCGCGAGCAGTACTTC. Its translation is CASSFRLAANGREQYF.